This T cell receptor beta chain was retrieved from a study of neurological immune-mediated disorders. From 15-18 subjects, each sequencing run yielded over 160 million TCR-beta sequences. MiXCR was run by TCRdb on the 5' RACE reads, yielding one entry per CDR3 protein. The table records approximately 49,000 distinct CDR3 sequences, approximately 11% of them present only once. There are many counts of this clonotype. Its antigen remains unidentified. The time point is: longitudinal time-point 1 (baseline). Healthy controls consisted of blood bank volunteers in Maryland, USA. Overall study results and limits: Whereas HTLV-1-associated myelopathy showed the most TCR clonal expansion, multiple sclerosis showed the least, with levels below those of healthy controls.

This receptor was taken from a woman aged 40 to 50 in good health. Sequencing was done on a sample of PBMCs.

CDR3 DNA: TGTGCCAGCAGTAAGGGGCGGCGGGTTGATGGGACCCAGTACTTC. Its translation is CASSKGRRVDGTQYF. This rearrangement joins TRBV25-1 to TRBJ2-5, with D possibly being TRBD1 or TRBD2 (5 bases each). Germline V CDR1 and CDR2: MGHDK, SYGVNS. The CDR3 is made up of 15 amino acids. V lost 5 bases and J 7 bases, leaving 20 bases between the germline ends.